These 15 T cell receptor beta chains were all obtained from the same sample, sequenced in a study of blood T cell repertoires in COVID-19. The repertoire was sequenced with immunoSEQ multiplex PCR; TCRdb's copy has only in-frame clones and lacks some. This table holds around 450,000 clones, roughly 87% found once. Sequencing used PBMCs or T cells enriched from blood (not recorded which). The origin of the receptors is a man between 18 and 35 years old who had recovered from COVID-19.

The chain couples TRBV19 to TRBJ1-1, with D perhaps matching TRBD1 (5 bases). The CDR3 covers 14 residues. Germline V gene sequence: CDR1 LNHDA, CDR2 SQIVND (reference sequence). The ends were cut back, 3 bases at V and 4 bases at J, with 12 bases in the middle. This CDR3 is CASSMGQGLTEAFF. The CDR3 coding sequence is TGTGCCAGTAGTATGGGCCAGGGTCTCACTGAAGCTTTCTTT.

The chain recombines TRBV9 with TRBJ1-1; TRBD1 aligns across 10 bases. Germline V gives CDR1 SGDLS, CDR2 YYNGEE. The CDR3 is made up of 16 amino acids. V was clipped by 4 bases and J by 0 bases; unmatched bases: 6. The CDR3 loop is CASSPRQGAMNTEAFF. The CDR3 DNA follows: TGTGCCAGCAGCCCCCGACAGGGGGCGATGAACACTGAAGCTTTCTTT.

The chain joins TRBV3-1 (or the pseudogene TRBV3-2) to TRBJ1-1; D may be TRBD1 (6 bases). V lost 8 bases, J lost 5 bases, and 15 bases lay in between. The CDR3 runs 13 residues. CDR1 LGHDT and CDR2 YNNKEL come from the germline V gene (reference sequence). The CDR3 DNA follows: TGTGCCAGCCGAGGGGGTTTCGGGACTGAAGCTTTCTTT. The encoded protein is CASRGGFGTEAFF.

The CDR3 DNA follows: TGCGCCAGCAGCCCTAGCGGGGGATCGCAGTATTTT. It specifies CASSPSGGSQYF. The genes are TRBV5-1 and TRBJ2-3; 10 bases align to TRBD2. Trimming removed 4 bases from V and 10 bases from J; junction bases left unmatched: 3. The germline CDR1 and CDR2 sequences are SGHRS and YFSETQ. The CDR3 is 12 residues long.

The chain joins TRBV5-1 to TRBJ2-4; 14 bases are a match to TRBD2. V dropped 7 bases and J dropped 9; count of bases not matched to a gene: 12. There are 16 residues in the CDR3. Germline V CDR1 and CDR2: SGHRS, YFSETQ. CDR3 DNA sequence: TGCGCCAGCGGGTCAGGGGGACTAGCGGGAGACGGCATTCAGTACTTC. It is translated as CASGSGGLAGDGIQYF.

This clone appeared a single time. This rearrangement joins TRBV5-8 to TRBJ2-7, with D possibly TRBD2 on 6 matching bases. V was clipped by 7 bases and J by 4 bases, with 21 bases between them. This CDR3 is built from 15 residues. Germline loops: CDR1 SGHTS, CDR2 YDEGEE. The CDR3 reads CASGEVAGFEYEQYF. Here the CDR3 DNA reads TGTGCCAGCGGGGAGGTGGCGGGCTTCGAATACGAGCAGTACTTC.

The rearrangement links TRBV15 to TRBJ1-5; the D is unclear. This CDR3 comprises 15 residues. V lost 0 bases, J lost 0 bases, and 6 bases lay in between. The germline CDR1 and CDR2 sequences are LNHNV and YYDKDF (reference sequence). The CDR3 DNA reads TGTGCCACCAGCAGAGATAGCCATAGCAATCAGCCCCAGCATTTT. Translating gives CATSRDSHSNQPQHF. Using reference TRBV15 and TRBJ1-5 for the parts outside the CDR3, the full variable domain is DAMVIQNPRYQVTQFGKPVTLSCSQTLNHNVMYWYQQKSSQAPKLLFHYYDKDFNNEADTPDNFQSRRPNTSFCFLDIRSPGLGDTAMYLCATSRDSHSNQPQHFGDGTRLSIL.

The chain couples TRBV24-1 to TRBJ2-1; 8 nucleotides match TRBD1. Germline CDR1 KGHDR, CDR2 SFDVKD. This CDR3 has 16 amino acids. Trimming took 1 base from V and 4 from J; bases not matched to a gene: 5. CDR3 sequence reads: CATSDFQGAGYNEQFF. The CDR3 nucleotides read TGTGCCACCAGTGATTTCCAGGGGGCGGGGTACAATGAGCAGTTCTTC.

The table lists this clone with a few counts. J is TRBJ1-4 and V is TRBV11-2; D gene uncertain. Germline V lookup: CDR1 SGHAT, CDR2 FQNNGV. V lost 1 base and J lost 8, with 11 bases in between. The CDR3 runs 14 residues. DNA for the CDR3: TGTGCCAGCAGCTTAGGACGGGGAAGCGAAAAACTGTTTTTT. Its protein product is CASSLGRGSEKLFF.

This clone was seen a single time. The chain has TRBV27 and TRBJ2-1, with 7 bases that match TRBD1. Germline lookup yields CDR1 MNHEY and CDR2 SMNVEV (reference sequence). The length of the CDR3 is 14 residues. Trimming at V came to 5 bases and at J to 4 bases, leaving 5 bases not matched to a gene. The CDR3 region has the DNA TGTGCCAGCAGTACAGGGGTATCGTACAATGAGCAGTTCTTC. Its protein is CASSTGVSYNEQFF.

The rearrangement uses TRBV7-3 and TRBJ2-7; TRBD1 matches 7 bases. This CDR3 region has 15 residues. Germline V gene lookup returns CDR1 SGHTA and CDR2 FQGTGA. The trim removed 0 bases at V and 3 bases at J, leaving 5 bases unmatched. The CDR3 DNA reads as TGTGCCAGCAGCTTAACCGGGGACAGTTTCTACGAGCAGTACTTC. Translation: CASSLTGDSFYEQYF. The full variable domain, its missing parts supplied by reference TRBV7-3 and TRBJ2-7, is GAGVSQTPSNKVTEKGKYVELRCDPISGHTALYWYRQSLGQGPEFLIYFQGTGAADDSGLPNDRFFAVRPEGSVSTLKIQRTERGDSAVYLCASSLTGDSFYEQYFGPGTRLTVT.

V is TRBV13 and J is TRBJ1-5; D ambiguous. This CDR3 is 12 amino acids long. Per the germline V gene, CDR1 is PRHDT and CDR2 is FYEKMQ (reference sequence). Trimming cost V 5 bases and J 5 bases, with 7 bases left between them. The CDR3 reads CASSEGDQPQHF. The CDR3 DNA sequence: TGTGCCAGCAGCGAAGGAGATCAGCCCCAGCATTTT.

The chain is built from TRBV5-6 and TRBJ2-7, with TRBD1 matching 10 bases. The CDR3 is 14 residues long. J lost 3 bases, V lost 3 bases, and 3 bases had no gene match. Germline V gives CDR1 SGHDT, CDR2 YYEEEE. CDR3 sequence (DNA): TGTGCCAGCAGCTACGGGACAGGGGTCTACGAGCAGTACTTC. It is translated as CASSYGTGVYEQYF.

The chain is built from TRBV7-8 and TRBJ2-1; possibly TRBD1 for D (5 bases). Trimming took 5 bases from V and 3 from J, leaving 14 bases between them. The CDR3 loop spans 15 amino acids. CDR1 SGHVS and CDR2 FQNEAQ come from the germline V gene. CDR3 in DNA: TGTGCCAGCAGCCGAGAAGGGGCGGTCTACAATGAGCAGTTCTTC. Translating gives CASSREGAVYNEQFF. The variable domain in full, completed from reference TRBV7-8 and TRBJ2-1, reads GAGVSQSPRYKVAKRGQDVALRCDPISGHVSLFWYQQALGQGPEFLTYFQNEAQLDKSGLPSDRFFAERPEGSVSTLKIQRTQQEDSAVYLCASSREGAVYNEQFFGPGTRLTVL.

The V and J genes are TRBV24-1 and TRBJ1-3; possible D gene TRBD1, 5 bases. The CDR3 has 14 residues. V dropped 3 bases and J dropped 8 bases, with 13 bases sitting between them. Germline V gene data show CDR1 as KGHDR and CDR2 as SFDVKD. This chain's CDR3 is CATSDLGRGDTIYF. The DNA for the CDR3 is TGTGCCACCAGTGATCTGGGACGCGGGGACACCATATATTTT.